Shown below are 19 T cell receptor beta chains from a single sample sequenced in a study of STAT3 mutations in large granular lymphocyte leukemia. General observations from the study: At least one immunodominant TCR beta clonotype appeared in every T-cell large granular lymphocyte leukemia patient.

Some clones are missing from TCRdb's copy, which holds only in-frame ones; the method was immunoSEQ multiplex PCR. The table includes around 26,000 clones, about 95% detected once. These TCRs' antigens remain unknown. Sequencing input: peripheral blood mononuclear cells. Source of these receptors: a man in his forties or fifties with T-cell large granular lymphocyte leukemia. Some clones in this sample may be carry-over from other donors' samples.

CDR3 DNA: TGTGCCTTTTGGGACAGCAACACCGGGGAGCTGTTTTTT. Residues: CAFWDSNTGELFF. The rearrangement links TRBV30 to TRBJ2-2, with 7 bases aligning to TRBD1. CDR1 and CDR2 from the germline V gene are GTSNPN and SVGIG (reference sequence). The length of the CDR3 is 13 residues. Trimming at V came to 7 bases and at J to 2 bases, leaving 4 bases not matched to a gene.

V usage is TRBV9 and J usage is TRBJ2-7; no definite D call. Trimming removed 0 bases from V and 0 bases from J, with 7 bases in between. The CDR3 length is 14 residues. CDR1 and CDR2 from the germline V gene are SGDLS and YYNGEE. The CDR3 DNA sequence: TGTGCCAGCAGCGTAGGAGGCAGCTCCTACGAGCAGTACTTC. Its translation is CASSVGGSSYEQYF.

This chain links TRBV7-2 with TRBJ2-7; D call uncertain. The CDR3 has 12 amino acids. V was trimmed by 0 bases and J by 7 bases, leaving 7 bases between them. Per germline, CDR1 SGHTA and CDR2 FQGNSA. The CDR3 protein is CASSLAHREQYF. The CDR3 DNA reads as TGTGCCAGCAGCTTAGCGCACAGAGAGCAGTACTTC.

The chain couples TRBV9 to TRBJ1-1; TRBD1 might be the D (5 bases). This CDR3 is built from 15 residues. With 4 bases removed from V and 3 bases from J, the gap between germline ends came to 16 bases. Germline lookup yields CDR1 SGDLS and CDR2 YYNGEE. This chain's CDR3 is CASSPLGTRDTEAFF. The DNA of the CDR3 is TGTGCCAGCAGCCCCCTGGGGACTAGGGACACTGAAGCTTTCTTT.

The rearrangement joins TRBV18 to TRBJ2-6, with D maybe TRBD1 (5 bases). CDR1 KGHSH and CDR2 LQKENI come from the germline V gene. The CDR3 loop spans 20 amino acids. V dropped 3 bases and J dropped 0 bases, with 21 bases sitting between them. CDR3 protein: CASSPSLVNYRSSGANVLTF. For the CDR3, the DNA is TGTGCCAGCTCACCTTCCCTGGTCAACTACAGGAGCTCTGGGGCCAACGTCCTGACTTTC.

CDR3 sequence: CASSLLSNQPQHF. For the CDR3, the DNA is TGTGCCAGCAGTTTATTGAGCAATCAGCCCCAGCATTTT. This chain connects TRBV27 to TRBJ1-5; D is unclear. The CDR3 runs 13 residues. The ends were cut back, 1 base at V and 1 base at J, with 2 bases in the middle. Germline CDR1 MNHEY, CDR2 SMNVEV (reference sequence).

V is TRBV4-1 and J is TRBJ1-2; D gene ambiguous. The CDR3 totals 14 residues. Trimming took 0 bases from V and 5 from J, leaving 10 bases between them. CDR1 is MGHRA, CDR2 YSYEKL, per germline. The DNA for the CDR3 is TGCGCCAGCAGCCAAGAGCGGGGTCCTTATGGCTACACCTTC. Amino acids: CASSQERGPYGYTF.

The chain uses TRBV11-3 and TRBJ2-1; D call uncertain. CDR1 is SGHNT, CDR2 YENEEA, per germline. CDR3 length: 14 amino acids. V was cut by 1 base and J by 5 bases, with 9 bases left in between. CDR3 nucleotide sequence: TGTGCCAGCAGCTTAGGGGGAAGCCACAATGAGCAGTTCTTC. It yields the protein CASSLGGSHNEQFF.

The CDR3 here is CSARTPDTQYF. CDR3 nucleotide sequence: TGCAGTGCTAGGACCCCGGATACGCAGTATTTT. The chain combines TRBV20-1 with TRBJ2-3; D unclear. Looked up from germline, CDR1 is DFQATT and CDR2 is SNEGSKA (reference sequence). Trimming shortened V by 3 bases and J by 6 bases, and 7 bases separated the two germline ends. This CDR3 has 11 amino acids.

The genes are TRBV9 and TRBJ2-7; D may be TRBD2 (5 bases). CDR1 and CDR2 (germline): SGDLS, YYNGEE. V dropped 0 bases and J dropped 7 bases, with 8 bases sitting between them. CDR3 length: 12 amino acids. CDR3 sequence (DNA): TGTGCCAGCAGCGTAGGCCCGGGGGAGCAGTACTTC. It translates to CASSVGPGEQYF.

The chain uses TRBV15 and TRBJ2-3; 7 positions agree with TRBD2. With V trimmed by 5 bases and J by 0 bases, 14 bases remained unmatched. From germline, CDR1 is LNHNV and CDR2 YYDKDF (reference sequence). This CDR3 spans 18 amino acids. The CDR3 sequence is CATSRGNGGFPSTDTQYF. The CDR3 nucleotides are TGTGCCACCAGCCGAGGGAACGGGGGGTTTCCTAGCACAGATACGCAGTATTTT.

This chain joins TRBV5-1 and TRBJ1-2; maybe TRBD1 (5 bases). The CDR3 spans 16 residues. CDR1 is SGHRS, CDR2 YFSETQ, per germline. V was shortened by 2 bases and J by 4 bases, with 18 bases between the two germline ends. The CDR3 spells CASSFGDGARGYGYTF. The CDR3 region has the DNA TGCGCCAGCAGCTTCGGAGATGGGGCGCGGGGCTATGGCTACACCTTC.

This clone was recorded only once. Its ends do not fully match the called genes, so a read error is possible. The chain links TRBV28 to TRBJ1-1; a weak D match, TRBD1 (5 bases). CDR3 length: 14 residues. Per germline, CDR1 MDHEN and CDR2 SYDVKM. Here the CDR3 DNA reads TGTGCCAGCAGCTTATCCGGGGGGTACACTGAAGCTTTCTTT. Translating it yields CASSLSGGYTEAFF.

This sequence joins TRBV4-1 and TRBJ2-7; 7 bases are a match to TRBD1. Losses at the gene ends were 5 bases for V and 3 bases for J; bases not matched to a gene: 7. The germline gives CDR1 MGHRA, CDR2 YSYEKL. This CDR3 is 14 amino acids long. CDR3 nucleotides: TGCGCCAGCAGCGACCGGGACAGCGACTACGAGCAGTACTTC. This translates into CASSDRDSDYEQYF.

The chain recombines TRBV2 with TRBJ1-6, with 7 bases identical to TRBD1. The CDR3 sequence is 16 residues long. V shed 4 bases and J 6 bases; nucleotides not matched to a gene: 9. The germline V gene encodes CDR1 SNHLY and CDR2 FYNNEI. The DNA of the CDR3 is TGTGCCAGCAGTGTGGACAGGCCTCCTTTTAATTCACCCCTCCACTTT. Residues: CASSVDRPPFNSPLHF.

The J gene is TRBJ1-1, the V gene TRBV4-3; D may be TRBD1 (5 bases). CDR1 and CDR2 (germline): LGHNA, YSLEER. The V and J ends lost 1 base and 3 bases respectively, with 12 bases between them. This CDR3 spans 15 amino acids. CDR3 loop: CASSQVAGGDTEAFF. As DNA, the CDR3 is TGCGCCAGCAGCCAAGTTGCAGGAGGGGACACTGAAGCTTTCTTT.

The chain has TRBV5-1 and TRBJ2-5; D gene unclear. Germline CDR1 reads SGHRS; CDR2 reads YFSETQ. This CDR3 comprises 14 residues. With 6 bases removed from V and 5 bases from J, the gap between germline ends came to 17 bases. CDR3 loop: CASTSDHRQETQYF. The DNA of the CDR3 is TGCGCCAGCACCTCGGACCATCGCCAGGAGACCCAGTACTTC.

The chain couples TRBV5-8 to TRBJ1-1; D remains ambiguous. The CDR3 runs 10 residues. Germline CDR1 is SGHTS and CDR2 is YDEGEE. The V and J ends lost 3 bases and 6 bases respectively, with 3 bases between them. The CDR3 protein is CASSSAEAFF. CDR3 nucleotide sequence: TGTGCCAGCAGCTCCGCTGAAGCTTTCTTT.

This clone was recorded once. J is TRBJ2-2 and V is TRBV5-4, with unresolved D. Germline CDR1 reads SGHNT; CDR2 reads YYREEE (reference sequence). CDR3 length equals 13 residues. V was pared by 3 bases and J by 7 bases, with 10 bases between. CDR3 sequence: CASSSHGIGELFF. The CDR3 DNA is TGTGCCAGCAGCTCACACGGTATCGGGGAGCTGTTTTTT. Complete variable domain (other parts from reference TRBV5-4 and TRBJ2-2): ETGVTQSPTHLIKTRGQQVTLRCSSQSGHNTVSWYQQALGQGPQFIFQYYREEENGRGNFPPRFSGLQFPNYSSELNVNALELDDSALYLCASSSHGIGELFFGEGSRLTVL.